Described below is a single T cell receptor (beta chain) sequence and its context. Given a much more abundant clone one base away, this may be a read error. Then a second PCR, running roughly 7 to 11 cycles, was carried out with a sample-barcoded 5' primer and a J-beta primer mix. TCRdb called the 5' RACE reads again in MiXCR, with one record for every CDR3 protein. Altogether about 780,000 distinct CDR3 sequences are present, around half being singletons, with the ten largest covering approximately 18%. These data originate in a study of blood T cells in healthy people across ages. Per germline, CDR1 SGHRS and CDR2 YFSETQ. CDR3 length equals 16 residues.

The clonotype originates from an elderly man in good health. Specimen: blood. This chain joins TRBV5-1 and TRBJ2-3; TRBD2 agrees at 9 bases. The CDR3 reads CASSSTGAGGTDTRYF. The CDR3, as DNA: TGCGCCAGCAGCTCCACGGGAGCGGGAGGCACGGATACGCGGTATTTT.